These 6 T cell receptor beta chains were sequenced from one sample in a study of blood T cell repertoires in COVID-19. Profiled with immunoSEQ multiplex PCR; TCRdb holds only in-frame clones, not every one. The sample contains about 100,000 clones, approximately 84% of which appear only once. Sequenced input: peripheral blood. These receptors were taken from a human donor in a cohort sampled during active COVID-19.

This chain connects TRBV7-6 to TRBJ1-4; no definite D call. Per the germline V gene, CDR1 is SGHVS and CDR2 is FNYEAQ. The CDR3 has 13 residues. V was cut by 2 bases and J by 7 bases, with 8 bases left in between. CDR3 protein: CASSLLISEKLFF. Written as DNA, the CDR3 is TGTGCCAGCAGCTTACTAATAAGTGAAAAACTGTTTTTT.

This chain connects TRBV5-4 to TRBJ2-7; the match to TRBD2 covers 13 bases. Germline loops: CDR1 SGHNT, CDR2 YYREEE (reference sequence). V gave up 0 bases and J gave up 4 bases; unmatched junction bases: 1. The CDR3 is made up of 15 amino acids. The chain's CDR3 is CASSLAGLAGYEQYF. For the CDR3, the DNA is TGTGCCAGCAGCTTGGCGGGACTAGCGGGATACGAGCAGTACTTC.

The chain carries TRBV4-2 and TRBJ2-7, with D maybe TRBD2 (5 bases). The germline V and J ends were trimmed by 0 bases and 2 bases, with 11 bases remaining between them. This CDR3 contains 15 residues. Germline V gives CDR1 LGHNA, CDR2 YNFKEQ. In DNA, the CDR3 is TGTGCCAGCAGCCAAGAAGAGGGTGGGGCCTACGAGCAGTACTTC. As protein: CASSQEEGGAYEQYF.

In this sample, this clone turned up a few times. The chain carries TRBV7-9 and TRBJ2-7; maybe TRBD2 (5 bases). Germline V lookup: CDR1 SEHNR, CDR2 FQNEAQ (reference sequence). With 5 bases removed from V and 1 base from J, the gap between germline ends came to 12 bases. This CDR3 is 14 amino acids long. The CDR3 loop reads CASSPQADSYEQYF. CDR3 nucleotide sequence: TGTGCCAGCAGCCCCCAAGCGGATTCCTACGAGCAGTACTTC.

The V gene is TRBV3-1 (or the pseudogene TRBV3-2), the J gene TRBJ2-7, with TRBD2 identical over 9 bases. Looked up from germline, CDR1 is LGHDT and CDR2 is YNNKEL (reference sequence). J lost 0 bases, V lost 3 bases, and 18 bases had no gene match. The CDR3 sequence is 20 residues long. CDR3 protein: CASSQGRPSSRGGSSYEQYF. CDR3 sequence (DNA): TGTGCCAGCAGCCAGGGGAGACCCTCCTCGCGGGGGGGGAGCTCCTACGAGCAGTACTTC.

V gene TRBV7-9 combines with J gene TRBJ1-1; D remains unclear. Germline CDR1 and CDR2: SEHNR and FQNEAQ (reference sequence). The CDR3 loop spans 11 amino acids. Trimming cost V 5 bases and J 7 bases, with 8 bases left between them. The CDR3 DNA follows: TGTGCCAGCAGCCCATACTTTGAAGCTTTCTTT. Translating it yields CASSPYFEAFF.